This entry features one T cell receptor beta chain sequence. The protocol was immunoSEQ multiplex PCR, while the TCRdb copy is restricted to in-frame clones and leaves out a portion. The data show 100,000 to 150,000 clones, with around 83% seen just once and approximately 3.6% held by the top ten. The data were obtained in a study of blood T cell repertoires in COVID-19. On the study more broadly: Material from acute and convalescent COVID-19 was sourced from the United States, Italy and Spain.

Clinical history as reported by participants underpinned cohort assignment. The study counted Cohort 3 donors as recovered given two negative PCRs, clearance, or symptom resolution. The CDR3 runs to 13 residues. Trimming took off 3 bases at V and 4 bases at J, with 9 bases between the two ends. Looked up from germline, CDR1 is MGHRA and CDR2 is YSYEKL. This chain connects TRBV4-1 to TRBJ1-1; unclear D gene. The receptor was isolated from a woman aged 25 to 39 who had recovered from COVID-19. Sequenced: PBMCs or T cells enriched from blood (not recorded which). CDR3 DNA sequence: TGCGCCAGCAGCCATAGCGCTGGCACTGAAGCTTTCTTT. Translated: CASSHSAGTEAFF.